One and the same sample provided the 7 T cell receptor beta chains below, sequenced in a study of beta chain features in type 1 diabetes (dated by TCRdb to the late 2010s). No cognate antigen is known for these TCRs. Results the study describes overall, beyond this receptor: Type 1 diabetes patients showed a moderate but significant shortening of TCRB CDR3 length in all four CD4+ subsets.

The library was obtained by the immunoSEQ multiplex PCR assay. The High Capacity cDNA Reverse Transcription Kit was used to reverse transcribe all of the isolated RNA, meaning that expressed TCRB transcripts were what got sequenced. TCRdb retrieved this table from immuneACCESS and kept in-frame rearrangements only. Not all clones are present; in checked studies, unresolved V genes account for under half, and no reason is known for the remainder. The sample table holds 150,000 to 200,000 clones, of which approximately 8.7% were seen once. The biggest ten clones account for 0.7% of the sample. Sample: central memory CD4+ T cells from blood. These receptors all come from a woman aged 25-40 years with type 1 diabetes.

This clone was observed a handful of times. This sequence joins TRBV9 and TRBJ2-3; D is uncertain. The V end lost 0 bases, the J end lost 2 bases, and 4 bases lay between the germline ends. The germline CDR1 and CDR2 sequences are SGDLS and YYNGEE. The CDR3 spans 13 residues. The CDR3 here is CASSVASTDTQYF. The CDR3 DNA reads TGTGCCAGCAGCGTAGCGTCCACAGATACGCAGTATTTT.

This chain connects TRBV6-4 to TRBJ2-1; 15 bases match TRBD2. With V trimmed by 6 bases and J by 8 bases, 8 bases remained unmatched. In germline, CDR1 is MRHNA, CDR2 SNTAGT. This CDR3 region has 16 residues. The CDR3: CASSNMGLAGGDEQFF. The CDR3 DNA sequence: TGTGCCAGCAGCAATATGGGACTAGCGGGAGGTGATGAGCAGTTCTTC.

The V gene is TRBV11-2, the J gene TRBJ2-7, with D tentatively TRBD2 (6 bases). Germline V gives CDR1 SGHAT, CDR2 FQNNGV. The length of the CDR3 is 15 residues. The V gene lost 7 bases and the J gene lost 5 bases, with 21 bases spanning the gap. The CDR3 coding sequence is TGTGCCAGCACCGCTGGCGGGATAGGAAGGGACGAGCAGTACTTC. Amino acids: CASTAGGIGRDEQYF. The variable domain in full, completed from reference TRBV11-2 and TRBJ2-7, reads EAGVAQSPRYKIIEKRQSVAFWCNPISGHATLYWYQQILGQGPKLLIQFQNNGVVDDSQLPKDRFSAERLKGVDSTLKIQPAKLEDSAVYLCASTAGGIGRDEQYFGPGTRLTVT.

This clone was recorded a few times. The V and J genes are TRBV19 and TRBJ2-7; tentatively, D is TRBD2 (6 bases). The length of the CDR3 is 15 residues. Germline CDR1 is LNHDA and CDR2 is SQIVND (reference sequence). V was cut by 3 bases and J by 0 bases, with 12 bases left in between. CDR3 amino acids: CASSIRRALSYEQYF. The DNA of the CDR3 is TGTGCCAGTAGTATTCGGAGGGCCCTCTCCTACGAGCAGTACTTC.

This chain uses TRBV7-8 with TRBJ1-1; TRBD1 matches at 7 bases. The CDR3 loop spans 14 amino acids. The junction had 7 bases not matched to a gene; V was cut back by 5 bases and J by 4 bases. Germline CDR1 and CDR2: SGHVS and FQNEAQ. The CDR3 DNA follows: TGTGCCAGCAGCCTAGGGACAGCATCCACTGAAGCTTTCTTT. Protein: CASSLGTASTEAFF. Supplemented by reference TRBV7-8 and TRBJ1-1, the full variable domain reads GAGVSQSPRYKVAKRGQDVALRCDPISGHVSLFWYQQALGQGPEFLTYFQNEAQLDKSGLPSDRFFAERPEGSVSTLKIQRTQQEDSAVYLCASSLGTASTEAFFGQGTRLTVV.

The table lists this clone with a few counts. This sample also contains other DNA sequences that code for the same CDR3. The chain combines TRBV30 with TRBJ1-5; tentative D call: TRBD1 (5 bases). The CDR3 totals 14 residues. Germline CDR1 GTSNPN, CDR2 SVGIG (reference sequence). V gave up 0 bases and J gave up 1 base, with 7 bases separating them. CDR3 sequence: CAWSVGGSNQPQHF. The CDR3 DNA is TGTGCCTGGAGTGTGGGGGGGAGCAATCAGCCCCAGCATTTT.

The chain carries TRBV7-9 and TRBJ2-3; 13 nucleotides match TRBD2. Germline V lookup: CDR1 SEHNR, CDR2 FQNEAQ (reference sequence). The CDR3 is 15 residues long. V dropped 5 bases and J dropped 4; count of bases not matched to a gene: 3. In DNA form, the CDR3 reads TGTGCCAGCAGCCGCGGACTAGCGGGAGCAGATACGCAGTATTTT. It codes for CASSRGLAGADTQYF.